Listed below are T cell receptor beta chains from one sample, sequenced in a study of T cell changes during pregnancy in multiple sclerosis. The protocol was immunoSEQ multiplex PCR, while the TCRdb copy is restricted to in-frame clones and leaves out a portion. The data show 50,000 or so clones, 75% to 90% seen once. The sample in question was CD8+ T cells from peripheral blood mononuclear cells, obtained in the second trimester of pregnancy. The source is a female donor with multiple sclerosis, enrolled in a pregnancy study. The CDR3 runs from the conserved cysteine through the conserved F or W. The order of the fields is V gene, clone size, D gene, J gene, CDR3 DNA, CDR3 protein. D genes are given only for firm matches. Clone size is given for some rows only: seen once, a few or many times, or a class if the clone is expanded.

V: TRBV30
size: once
D: -
J: TRBJ2-1
DNA: TGTGCCTGGAGCCCGGACATCAATGAGCAGTTCTTC
CDR3: CAWSPDINEQFF

V: TRBV28
size: -
D: TRBD1
J: TRBJ1-4
DNA: TGTGCCAGCAGTTTTGGGGACAGGGTGTTTTCTAATGAAAAACTGTTTTTT
CDR3: CASSFGDRVFSNEKLFF

V: TRBV7-8
size: -
D: -
J: TRBJ2-3
DNA: TGTGCCAGCAGCTTAGTGGTTAGCACAGGGACAGATACGCAGTATTTT
CDR3: CASSLVVSTGTDTQYF

V: TRBV6-1
size: once
D: -
J: TRBJ2-5
DNA: TGTGCCACTTCCGGGACCCAGTACTTC
CDR3: CATSGTQYF

V: TRBV7-9
size: few
D: -
J: TRBJ1-5
DNA: TGTGCCAGCAGTTCAGACAGCCTGTCGGATCAGCCCCAGCATTTT
CDR3: CASSSDSLSDQPQHF

V: TRBV27
size: -
D: -
J: TRBJ2-7
DNA: TGTGCCAGCAGTTTATTAGGGGACTACGAGCAGTACTTC
CDR3: CASSLLGDYEQYF

V: TRBV14
size: -
D: -
J: TRBJ1-2
DNA: TGTGCCAGCAGCCAAGGACAGTTTGCATTGGGGGGCTACACCTTC
CDR3: CASSQGQFALGGYTF

V: TRBV19
size: once
D: -
J: TRBJ1-4
DNA: TGTGCCAGTAACCGCAGGGCAACTAATGAAAAACTGTTTTTT
CDR3: CASNRRATNEKLFF

V: TRBV7-3
size: -
D: -
J: TRBJ2-3
DNA: TGTGCCAGCAGCTGGACTGACAGGCACACAGATACGCAGTATTTT
CDR3: CASSWTDRHTDTQYF

V: TRBV4-1
size: -
D: -
J: TRBJ1-2
DNA: TGCGCCAGCAGCCAAGATGAGCGGGAGGGACGACCTGCTAACTATGGCTACACCTTC
CDR3: CASSQDEREGRPANYGYTF

V: TRBV15
size: -
D: TRBD2
J: TRBJ2-1
DNA: TGTGCCACCAGCTCCCTGGGCGGGGGGATTTACAATGAGCAGTTCTTC
CDR3: CATSSLGGGIYNEQFF

V: TRBV30
size: -
D: -
J: TRBJ2-4
DNA: TGTGCCTGGAGTGTAGCGGGCAACATTCAGTACTTC
CDR3: CAWSVAGNIQYF

V: TRBV9
size: -
D: TRBD1
J: TRBJ1-4
DNA: TGTGCCAGCAGCCCATCGGACAGGGTCTCGGATGAAAAACTGTTTTTT
CDR3: CASSPSDRVSDEKLFF

V: TRBV29-1
size: -
D: TRBD1
J: TRBJ1-5
DNA: TGCAGCGTTATAACAGGGGACCTTAGCAATCAGCCCCAGCATTTT
CDR3: CSVITGDLSNQPQHF

V: TRBV14
size: -
D: -
J: TRBJ1-3
DNA: TGTGCCAGCAGCCCAGCGAGGGAGTCCGGAAACACCATATATTTT
CDR3: CASSPARESGNTIYF

V: TRBV9
size: -
D: -
J: TRBJ2-3
DNA: TGTGCCAGCAACCCCTCGGCGGGGACAGATACGCAGTATTTT
CDR3: CASNPSAGTDTQYF

V: TRBV6-1
size: -
D: TRBD1
J: TRBJ1-1
DNA: TGTGCCAGCAGCACAGGGGTTATGAACACTGAAGCTTTCTTT
CDR3: CASSTGVMNTEAFF

V: TRBV25-1
size: -
D: TRBD1
J: TRBJ1-2
DNA: TGTGCCAGCAGTGAACGACAGGGAATAGGCTACACCTTC
CDR3: CASSERQGIGYTF

V: TRBV13
size: -
D: TRBD1
J: TRBJ1-1
DNA: TGTGCCAGCAGCACCGGGACAGGGGGCGCGAACACTGAAGCTTTCTTT
CDR3: CASSTGTGGANTEAFF

V: TRBV7-9
size: -
D: TRBD1
J: TRBJ2-1
DNA: TGTGCCAGCAGCTTAGGAGGGGGCCTACCGCTTGGAAATGAGCAGTTCTTC
CDR3: CASSLGGGLPLGNEQFF

V: TRBV6-1
size: -
D: TRBD1
J: TRBJ1-3
DNA: TGTGCCAACCTACAGGGGGCACCTGGAAACACCATATATTTT
CDR3: CANLQGAPGNTIYF

V: TRBV2
size: -
D: TRBD1
J: TRBJ2-1
DNA: TGTGCCAGCAGCCTCTCTACAGGGGACCATGAGCAGTTCTTC
CDR3: CASSLSTGDHEQFF

V: TRBV5-6
size: -
D: -
J: TRBJ1-5
DNA: TGTGCCAGCAGGGAACGGCCCGGGGGGGCGCCCCAGCATTTT
CDR3: CASRERPGGAPQHF

V: TRBV7-6
size: -
D: TRBD1
J: TRBJ1-6
DNA: TGTGCCAGCAGCCCCGGACAGGGCAACTATAATTCACCCCTCCACTTT
CDR3: CASSPGQGNYNSPLHF

V: TRBV11-2
size: -
D: -
J: TRBJ1-1
DNA: TGTGCCAGCAGCGCGGGGACGGAGAATGAAGCTTTCTTT
CDR3: CASSAGTENEAFF

V: TRBV15
size: -
D: TRBD2
J: TRBJ2-1
DNA: TGTGCCACCAGCAGAGAGTCGTCGGGACTAGCGCTAGATGAGCAGTTCTTC
CDR3: CATSRESSGLALDEQFF

V: TRBV28
size: -
D: -
J: TRBJ1-1
DNA: TGTGCCAGCAGGACGGGACACCTGATCACTGAAGCTTTCTTT
CDR3: CASRTGHLITEAFF

V: TRBV7-9
size: -
D: -
J: TRBJ1-2
DNA: TGTGCCAGCAGCGACGGGGAAGACGCATCTGGCTACACCTTC
CDR3: CASSDGEDASGYTF

V: TRBV27
size: -
D: -
J: TRBJ2-3
DNA: TGTGCCAGCAGTCGGACGGGGACAGATACGCAGTATTTT
CDR3: CASSRTGTDTQYF

V: TRBV28
size: -
D: TRBD1
J: TRBJ2-7
DNA: TGTGCCAGCAAAGAGACAGGGGGCGCGTACGAGCAGTACTTC
CDR3: CASKETGGAYEQYF

V: TRBV2
size: -
D: -
J: TRBJ1-2
DNA: TGTGCCAGCAAGGGGGAAGAGGTTTATGGCTACACCTTC
CDR3: CASKGEEVYGYTF

V: TRBV7-3
size: -
D: -
J: TRBJ1-2
DNA: TGTGCCAGCAGCTTAGCGGGGGACTATGGCTACACCTTC
CDR3: CASSLAGDYGYTF

V: TRBV10-2
size: -
D: -
J: TRBJ2-1
DNA: TGCGCCAGCAGTGGGCCGACGGAGTGGGAGAGCTCCTACAATGAGCAGTTCTTC
CDR3: CASSGPTEWESSYNEQFF

V: TRBV29-1
size: -
D: TRBD1
J: TRBJ2-1
DNA: TGCAGCGTTCGAGGCACAGGACAGGGATGGGGGAATGAGCAGTTCTTC
CDR3: CSVRGTGQGWGNEQFF

V: TRBV19
size: -
D: -
J: TRBJ2-3
DNA: TGTGCCAGTAGTGCAAGTGGACAGAGGGGCACAGATACGCAGTATTTT
CDR3: CASSASGQRGTDTQYF

V: TRBV11-2
size: once
D: TRBD1
J: TRBJ1-2
DNA: TGTGCCAGCAGCCTCAACCCCGGGACAGGGGACAATGGCTACACCTTC
CDR3: CASSLNPGTGDNGYTF

V: TRBV7-9
size: -
D: -
J: TRBJ1-3
DNA: TGTGCCAGCAGCTTAGAAGCAGGGGTCGGAAACACCATATATTTT
CDR3: CASSLEAGVGNTIYF

V: TRBV15
size: -
D: -
J: TRBJ2-7
DNA: TGTGCCACCAGCGGGAGACAGGCACTAACCGACGAGCAGTACTTC
CDR3: CATSGRQALTDEQYF

V: TRBV19
size: -
D: TRBD1
J: TRBJ1-1
DNA: TGTGCCAGTAGTAATAGGGGGACAGGGGACACTGAAGCTTTCTTT
CDR3: CASSNRGTGDTEAFF

V: TRBV18
size: -
D: -
J: TRBJ1-3
DNA: TGTGCCAGCTCAAGTTCCAGGGATACAAACACCATATATTTT
CDR3: CASSSSRDTNTIYF

V: TRBV19
size: -
D: -
J: TRBJ2-1
DNA: TGTGCCAGTATGATTGCGGGGGAGCAGTTCTTC
CDR3: CASMIAGEQFF

V: TRBV5-6
size: once
D: TRBD1
J: TRBJ2-5
DNA: TGTGCCAGCAGCTGGGGACAGGGCCTAGGAGAGACCCAGTACTTC
CDR3: CASSWGQGLGETQYF

V: TRBV5-1
size: -
D: -
J: TRBJ1-1
DNA: TGCGCCAGCAGCTTTAGGACAGCTACGAACACTGAAGCTTTCTTT
CDR3: CASSFRTATNTEAFF

V: TRBV7-6
size: -
D: TRBD1
J: TRBJ2-7
DNA: TGTGCCAGCAGCACCGGACAGGGCTACGAGCAGTACTTC
CDR3: CASSTGQGYEQYF

V: TRBV7-8
size: -
D: -
J: TRBJ1-5
DNA: TGTGCCAGCAGCTTAGCCGCAGACAGGTTCGATAATCAGCCCCAGCATTTT
CDR3: CASSLAADRFDNQPQHF

V: TRBV9
size: -
D: TRBD1
J: TRBJ1-2
DNA: TGTGCCAGCAGCGACCGGGACAGGGTGAATTTCTACACCTTC
CDR3: CASSDRDRVNFYTF

V: TRBV27
size: -
D: -
J: TRBJ2-7
DNA: TGTGCCAGCAGTTTTGGGCCGAACTACGAGCAGTACTTC
CDR3: CASSFGPNYEQYF

V: TRBV7-9
size: -
D: -
J: TRBJ2-3
DNA: TGTGCCAGCAGCCCCGGGGCGGGGCCGGGGGATACGCAGTATTTT
CDR3: CASSPGAGPGDTQYF

V: TRBV5-4
size: -
D: TRBD1
J: TRBJ1-2
DNA: TGTGCCAGCAGCTTGGAACCGGGACAGTACGATGGCTACACCTTC
CDR3: CASSLEPGQYDGYTF

V: TRBV5-6
size: -
D: -
J: TRBJ2-7
DNA: TGTGCCAGCAGCTTGGTCAACTACGAGCAGTACTTC
CDR3: CASSLVNYEQYF

V: TRBV5-4
size: -
D: TRBD1
J: TRBJ2-7
DNA: TGTGCCAGCAGCGACGACAGGGCGGACTACGAGCAGTACTTC
CDR3: CASSDDRADYEQYF

V: TRBV10-1
size: few
D: -
J: TRBJ2-3
DNA: TGCGCCAGCACAGGCAGCACCACAGATACGCAGTATTTT
CDR3: CASTGSTTDTQYF

V: TRBV27
size: once
D: TRBD1
J: TRBJ2-7
DNA: TGTGCCAGCAGCTGGACAGGGCCATCCTACGAGCAGTACTTC
CDR3: CASSWTGPSYEQYF

V: TRBV7-6
size: few
D: TRBD1
J: TRBJ1-3
DNA: TGTGCCAGCAGCTCACGACAGGGTTTCTCTGGAAACACCATATATTTT
CDR3: CASSSRQGFSGNTIYF

V: TRBV7-2
size: -
D: -
J: TRBJ1-1
DNA: TGTGCCAGCAGCTCCCTAGTGAACACTGAAGCTTTCTTT
CDR3: CASSSLVNTEAFF

V: TRBV7-2
size: -
D: TRBD1
J: TRBJ2-7
DNA: TGTGCCAGCAGCTTAGACAGGGGGTACGACGAGCAGTACTTC
CDR3: CASSLDRGYDEQYF

V: TRBV6-4
size: -
D: -
J: TRBJ2-3
DNA: TGTGCCAGCAGTGCAACGGGGGAGAACACAGATACGCAGTATTTT
CDR3: CASSATGENTDTQYF

V: TRBV2
size: -
D: TRBD1
J: TRBJ2-4
DNA: TGTGCCAGCAGTGAAGGAGGGACAGACCTAAAAAAGGGGTACTTC
CDR3: CASSEGGTDLKKGYF

V: TRBV2
size: -
D: -
J: TRBJ1-3
DNA: TGTGCCAGCAGGGGACAAACTTCTGGAAACACCATATATTTT
CDR3: CASRGQTSGNTIYF

V: TRBV6-1
size: -
D: -
J: TRBJ2-1
DNA: TGTGCCAGCAGTGAATGGGGCGAGGATGAGCAGTTCTTC
CDR3: CASSEWGEDEQFF